Following are 26 T cell receptor beta chains from one sample sequenced in a study of CD8+ T cells in alopecia areata. Treatment described: oral pan-JAK inhibitor, 5-10 mg twice daily. Reverse transcription of extracted RNA yielded cDNA, which provided the sequencing template. This table comes from immunoSEQ multiplex PCR, and its TCRdb copy is limited to in-frame clones, with some not included. The sample yields approximately 100,000 clones, about 61% seen once. Source: CD8+ T cells sorted from blood, taken at approximately week 56, from a patient treated with tofacitinib. The source of these receptors is a human donor with alopecia areata.

This rearrangement joins TRBV29-1 to TRBJ2-7; 7 bases fit TRBD2. V lost 1 base and J lost 3; bases outside the gene matches: 6. Germline CDR1 is SQVTM and CDR2 is ANQGSEA. The length of the CDR3 is 14 residues. Here the CDR3 DNA reads TGCAGCGTTGAAGGTCCTAGCGGAAACTACGAGCAGTACTTC. This translates into CSVEGPSGNYEQYF.

CDR3 nucleotides: TGTGCCAGCAGTGAAATGGGGACAGGGGGCTCATTTAACTATGGCTACACCTTC. Protein sequence: CASSEMGTGGSFNYGYTF. J is TRBJ1-2 and V is TRBV2; 12 bases align to TRBD1. CDR3 length equals 18 residues. Per the germline V gene, CDR1 is SNHLY and CDR2 is FYNNEI. V lost 2 bases, J lost 1 base, and 8 bases stayed unmatched. Using reference TRBV2 and TRBJ1-2 for the parts outside the CDR3, the full variable domain is EPEVTQTPSHQVTQMGQEVILRCVPISNHLYFYWYRQILGQKVEFLVSFYNNEISEKSEIFDDQFSVERPDGSNFTLKIRSTKLEDSAMYFCASSEMGTGGSFNYGYTFGSGTRLTVV.

V and J are TRBV6-4 and TRBJ2-2; 9 positions agree with TRBD2. This CDR3 has 16 amino acids. The V segment lost 2 bases and the J segment 1 base; nucleotides outside the gene matches: 2. Germline assignment: CDR1 MRHNA and CDR2 SNTAGT. CDR3 region: CASSDLSGGNTGELFF. The CDR3 nucleotides read TGTGCCAGCAGTGACCTTAGCGGGGGGAACACCGGGGAGCTGTTTTTT.

This chain uses TRBV5-1 with TRBJ1-4; TRBD1 might be the D (5 bases). CDR3 length: 16 residues. V dropped 4 bases and J dropped 0 bases, with 13 bases sitting between them. Per germline, CDR1 SGHRS and CDR2 YFSETQ. Written as DNA, the CDR3 is TGCGCCAGCAGCCTCGGACAAAGAGCAACTAATGAAAAACTGTTTTTT. Amino acids: CASSLGQRATNEKLFF.

Worth noting for this clone: The limits of the CDR3 on the DNA are not certain, so only TCRdb's listed CDR3 is given. The genes are TRBV21-1 and TRBJ2-6. TRBV21-1 counts as a pseudogene. The CDR3 is 16 residues long, ends included. CDR3 residues: CASSKEVGSGANVLTF.

The chain employs TRBV5-6 and TRBJ2-7; D is perhaps TRBD2 (7 bases). V lost 0 bases to trimming and J lost 0 bases, with 13 bases between them. Germline CDR1 and CDR2: SGHDT and YYEEEE. The CDR3 spans 16 residues. CDR3 in amino acids: CASSLAGEGFSYEQYF. The CDR3 nucleotides are TGTGCCAGCAGCTTGGCAGGGGAGGGTTTCTCCTACGAGCAGTACTTC.

The CDR3 protein is CSVEVRGRGDTGELFF. The CDR3 nucleotides read TGCAGCGTTGAAGTCCGAGGGCGTGGGGACACCGGGGAGCTGTTTTTT. This chain connects TRBV29-1 to TRBJ2-2; D is perhaps TRBD2 (5 bases). The CDR3 loop spans 16 amino acids. V was trimmed by 1 base and J by 3 bases, leaving 15 bases between them. From germline, CDR1 is SQVTM and CDR2 ANQGSEA.

The rearrangement links TRBV27 to TRBJ2-7; D is undetermined. CDR3 size: 13 residues. Per the germline V gene, CDR1 is MNHEY and CDR2 is SMNVEV (reference sequence). The ends were cut back, 6 bases at V and 5 bases at J, with 14 bases in the middle. Here the CDR3 DNA reads TGTGCCAGCAGGGCAAGAGGTACTAACGAGCAGTACTTC. As protein: CASRARGTNEQYF.

This rearrangement joins TRBV4-1 to TRBJ2-5; D may be TRBD1 or TRBD2 (5 bases each). Germline CDR1 MGHRA, CDR2 YSYEKL. Trimming left V 0 bases short and J 5 bases short, with 19 bases between. This CDR3 spans 17 amino acids. CDR3 region: CASSQEEGLGPWETQYF. Here the CDR3 DNA reads TGCGCCAGCAGCCAAGAAGAGGGGTTGGGACCGTGGGAGACCCAGTACTTC.

The chain has TRBV27 and TRBJ1-5, with D hard to call. The CDR3 spans 16 residues. V was trimmed by 1 base and J by 1 base, leaving 11 bases between them. Germline V CDR1 and CDR2: MNHEY, SMNVEV (reference sequence). CDR3 nucleotide sequence: TGTGCCAGCAGTTTATACATCCCTCCAAGCAATCAGCCCCAGCATTTT. Its translation is CASSLYIPPSNQPQHF.

The chain has TRBV13 and TRBJ2-5; the D call may be TRBD1 or TRBD2 (6 bases each). The CDR3 sequence is 13 residues long. Germline loops: CDR1 PRHDT, CDR2 FYEKMQ (reference sequence). Trimming stripped 6 bases from V and 4 bases from J, with 12 bases between. The CDR3: CASSLWGAETQYF. The CDR3 DNA follows: TGTGCCAGCAGTTTATGGGGGGCAGAGACCCAGTACTTC. Full variable domain (outside the CDR3, taken from reference TRBV13 and TRBJ2-5): AAGVIQSPRHLIKEKRETATLKCYPIPRHDTVYWYQQGPGQDPQFLISFYEKMQSDKGSIPDRFSAQQFSDYHSELNMSSLELGDSALYFCASSLWGAETQYFGPGTRLLVL.

This clone appeared a few times. This chain links TRBV2 with TRBJ2-5; 8 nucleotides agree with TRBD1. Germline V gene sequence: CDR1 SNHLY, CDR2 FYNNEI. V shed 8 bases, J shed 1 base, and the junction held 3 bases outside the gene matches. This CDR3 is 13 amino acids long. The CDR3 DNA reads as TGTGCCAGCCAGACAGGGGCCCAAGAGACCCAGTACTTC. Protein: CASQTGAQETQYF.

V and J are TRBV11-1 and TRBJ2-1, with 7 bases that match TRBD1. Germline CDR1 reads SGHAT; CDR2 reads FQDESV (reference sequence). This CDR3 is 15 amino acids long. V was clipped by 5 bases and J by 8 bases; unmatched bases: 12. CDR3 residues: CASSPGTASVDEQFF. CDR3 DNA: TGTGCCAGCAGCCCTGGGACAGCAAGTGTCGATGAGCAGTTCTTC.

This chain links TRBV7-3 with TRBJ2-1, with TRBD1 as a possible D gene (6 bases). Trimming removed 0 bases from V and 0 bases from J, with 6 bases in between. This CDR3 region has 15 residues. Germline CDR1 SGHTA, CDR2 FQGTGA. CDR3 amino acids: CASSLTDSSYNEQFF. The CDR3 region has the DNA TGTGCCAGCAGCTTAACGGACAGCTCCTACAATGAGCAGTTCTTC.

This clone has only one observation. The chain has TRBV4-1 and TRBJ2-3, with D uncertain. V was pared by 2 bases and J by 4 bases, with 4 bases between. CDR3 length: 12 amino acids. The germline V gene has CDR1 MGHRA and CDR2 YSYEKL. CDR3 nucleotide sequence: TGCGCCAGCAGCCAATTCTCAGATACGCAGTATTTT. It encodes CASSQFSDTQYF.

The genes are TRBV7-9 and TRBJ1-1, with 8 bases fitting TRBD1. The CDR3 is 13 amino acids. With 5 bases clipped from V and 8 bases from J, the junction kept 7 bases outside the gene matches. Germline V gene sequence: CDR1 SEHNR, CDR2 FQNEAQ (reference sequence). CDR3 DNA: TGTGCCAGCAGCGGGAACAGGGGGAGGGAAGCTTTCTTT. Translating it yields CASSGNRGREAFF. Filled out from reference TRBV7-9 and TRBJ1-1, the complete variable domain reads DTGVSQNPRHKITKRGQNVTFRCDPISEHNRLYWYRQTLGQGPEFLTYFQNEAQLEKSRLLSDRFSAERPKGSFSTLEIQRTEQGDSAMYLCASSGNRGREAFFGQGTRLTVV.

In DNA form, the CDR3 reads TGTGCCAGCAGCGCCCGGGACAGGGGTAGTACTGAAGCTTTCTTT. It is translated as CASSARDRGSTEAFF. This rearrangement joins TRBV9 to TRBJ1-1; 10 bases align to TRBD1. This CDR3 has 15 amino acids. Germline CDR1 SGDLS, CDR2 YYNGEE. J gave up 5 bases and V 3 bases, and 7 bases lay outside the gene matches.

The rearrangement links TRBV29-1 to TRBJ1-2; 7 bases agree with TRBD1. Germline lookup yields CDR1 SQVTM and CDR2 ANQGSEA. CDR3 size: 14 residues. Losses at the gene ends were 6 bases for V and 1 base for J; bases not matched to a gene: 8. The chain's CDR3 is CSVDRDRDNYGYTF. The CDR3 bases are TGCAGCGTCGACCGGGACAGAGATAACTATGGCTACACCTTC.

J is TRBJ1-1 and V is TRBV2; unclear D gene. Trimming stripped 2 bases from V and 6 bases from J, with 13 bases between. Germline V CDR1 and CDR2: SNHLY, FYNNEI. The CDR3 extends over 14 amino acids. The CDR3 DNA sequence: TGTGCCAGCAGTGAATCCGGGAACGGGGCTGAAGCTTTCTTT. Amino acids: CASSESGNGAEAFF.

V is TRBV2 and J is TRBJ2-3, with 8 bases lining up with TRBD1. Germline V lookup: CDR1 SNHLY, CDR2 FYNNEI. V dropped 3 bases and J dropped 2; count of bases not matched to a gene: 7. CDR3 length: 16 residues. The CDR3 protein is CASSDGQGRVTDTQYF. DNA for the CDR3: TGTGCCAGCAGTGACGGACAGGGCCGGGTCACAGATACGCAGTATTTT.

The chain uses TRBV2 and TRBJ2-7; D tentatively fits TRBD1 or TRBD2 (5 bases each). This CDR3 spans 15 amino acids. Trimming removed 7 bases at V and 2 bases at J, with 18 bases between. From germline, CDR1 is SNHLY and CDR2 FYNNEI. The DNA for the CDR3 is TGTGCCAGCACCTTGATAGGGACGGACACCTACGAGCAGTACTTC. This gives the protein CASTLIGTDTYEQYF.

V and J are TRBV9 and TRBJ2-1; tentatively, D is TRBD2 (5 bases). CDR3 length: 12 residues. From germline, CDR1 is SGDLS and CDR2 YYNGEE. V lost 4 bases and J 6 bases, leaving 8 bases between the germline ends. CDR3 nucleotide sequence: TGTGCCAGCAGCCCCGGAGGCAATGAGCAGTTCTTC. This codes for CASSPGGNEQFF. The full variable domain, in which reference TRBV9 and TRBJ2-1 provide the parts outside the CDR3, is DSGVTQTPKHLITATGQRVTLRCSPRSGDLSVYWYQQSLDQGLQFLIQYYNGEERAKGNILERFSAQQFPDLHSELNLSSLELGDSALYFCASSPGGNEQFFGPGTRLTVL.

This chain uses TRBV7-9 with TRBJ2-2; D gene ambiguous. Germline V gene sequence: CDR1 SEHNR, CDR2 FQNEAQ (reference sequence). The ends were cut back, 2 bases at V and 4 bases at J, with 8 bases in the middle. CDR3 size: 14 residues. In DNA form, the CDR3 reads TGTGCCAGCAGCTTACTCTTGGGCACCGGGGAGCTGTTTTTT. Encoded protein: CASSLLLGTGELFF.

The rearrangement joins TRBV29-1 to TRBJ2-1; D might be TRBD2 (5 bases). The germline V gene has CDR1 SQVTM and CDR2 ANQGSEA. V lost 7 bases, J lost 4 bases, and 14 bases lay in between. The CDR3 has 13 amino acids. CDR3 loop: CSGGTGSYNEQFF. CDR3 DNA: TGCAGCGGAGGAACGGGGAGTTACAATGAGCAGTTCTTC.

As to this clone: Other DNA sequences from this sample encode an identical CDR3 as well. The V call is TRBV30, the J call TRBJ1-1; TRBD1 is a possible D gene (6 bases). The CDR3 runs to 12 residues. Deletions cut 6 bases from V and 4 bases from J, with 12 bases between. Per germline, CDR1 GTSNPN and CDR2 SVGIG (reference sequence). CDR3 protein: CACPRGPTEAFF. The CDR3 nucleotides read TGTGCCTGTCCCAGGGGACCCACTGAAGCTTTCTTT.

This rearrangement joins TRBV7-9 to TRBJ1-2; a possible D gene is TRBD1 (5 bases). V dropped 5 bases and J dropped 13 bases, with 14 bases sitting between them. This CDR3 has 11 amino acids. Germline CDR1 and CDR2: SEHNR and FQNEAQ (reference sequence). CDR3 in DNA: TGTGCCAGCAGCCCCGGGGGGATCTCCACCTTC. It is translated as CASSPGGISTF. Together with reference TRBV7-9 and TRBJ1-2, the CDR3 gives the full variable domain: DTGVSQNPRHKITKRGQNVTFRCDPISEHNRLYWYRQTLGQGPEFLTYFQNEAQLEKSRLLSDRFSAERPKGSFSTLEIQRTEQGDSAMYLCASSPGGISTFGSGTRLTVV.